Detailed here is one T cell receptor beta chain. What this receptor recognizes is not known. Base-call qualities are not available, and no considerably larger clone is one nucleotide away. The CDR3 measures 15 amino acids from cysteine to phenylalanine. The only DNA kept is the CDR3, 45 bases in frame from the first base. Germline trimming amounts to 4 bases on V and 1 base on J, with 5 as the count of junction bases outside the gene matches. CDR1 and CDR2 were assigned from the germline V gene as ENHRY and SYGVKD. Donors were a few dozen systemically healthy Caucasian individuals from Russia aged roughly 6 to 90 years. Each donor gave approximately 9.3 milliliters of peripheral blood, collected into EDTA-treated Vacutainer tubes. Ficoll-Paque density-gradient centrifugation was used to isolate PBMCs, with at least 6.5 million per sample. Total RNA, at least 5.5 micrograms per sample, was extracted from PBMCs with Trizol reagent. For every donor, flow cytometry on a PBMC aliquot measured the percentage of naive CD45RAhigh/CD27high T cells.

This sample was included in a study of blood T cells in healthy people across ages (dated by TCRdb to between 2014 and 2016). Concerning the study at large: In model experiments, template switching captured about one uniquely barcoded TCR beta cDNA molecule for every two T cells. Age-related changes in TCR beta repertoire diversity were measured in the study by deep sequencing normalized with unique cDNA molecular identifiers. The donors were split into four age groups: young (average around 16 years), middle-aged (around 40), aged (more than 55) and long-lived (roughly 80). To avoid experimental bias, donors of different ages were spread randomly across the sequencing lanes. The study analyzed two additional independent replicas of 1 million unique cDNA reads from the same blood draw for two donors, one aged 18 to 29 and one aged 80 or older.

What the authors observed across the whole study: Donor CMV infection status was unknown, potentially confounding age-related changes in expanded clonotypes. Conclusive comparison of naive and antigen-experienced compartments was prevented by the profiling of bulk unsorted PBMCs. Observed TCR beta diversity per million T cells fell roughly linearly with age, and a significant reduction was already apparent by age around 36. Compared with the aged group, the long-lived group had more naive CD4+ T cells, fewer expanded clones and increased TCR diversity, a pattern suggesting age selection. Estimates of total diversity from one million sequenced T cells were regarded as lower bounds and underestimates. Observed TCR beta diversity correlated strongly with the percentage of naive T cells measured by flow cytometry.

The library was built by means of 5' RACE. The sample was run on an Illumina HiSeq 2500. The second PCR ran for roughly 7 to 12 cycles and used a J-beta primer mix along with a sample-barcoded 5' primer. A unique molecular identifier was introduced onto each TCR beta cDNA molecule by a template-switch 5' adaptor carrying 12 random nucleotides. At least 3 million CDR3-containing paired-end reads were obtained from each sample. All of the RNA was converted into first-strand cDNA using the Mint cDNA synthesis kit, with a TRBC-specific oligonucleotide serving as the primer. After uracil-DNA glycosylase treatment, a first 18-cycle PCR used universal primers M1SS and BC2_uni_R on all cDNA. In the source study's methods: Each sample was normalized by randomly selecting 1 million high-quality reads, each carrying a distinct molecular identifier. Reads with shared molecular identifiers were discarded instead of being binned into consensus sequences. CDR3 identification, clonotype clustering and error correction used MiTCR with a Q25 quality threshold and the strictest error-elimination algorithm. Lower-bound total TCR beta diversity was estimated with a nonparametric unseen species model using Euler transformation. The public reads were run again by TCRdb, first through fastp at Q25 and then through MiXCR, and only productive beta chains were kept. Identical CDR3 protein sequences are pooled into one entry, listed with their most common genes and DNA. TCRdb's processing, not the authors' own work, is the source of the V and J calls. The sample includes 730,000 or so distinct CDR3 sequences, with about 42% observed a single time. Jointly, the top ten make up less than 25% of the sample.

The rearrangement joined TRBV10-3 to TRBJ2-3, and TRBD1 aligns with 7 junction nucleotides. The sequencing input was blood. This TCR was recovered from a woman in her sixties or seventies in good health. The bases read TGTGCCATCAGTGTCTCCGGGACAGGCACAGATACGCAGTATTTT. Translated, this is CAISVSGTGTDTQYF.